These 22 T cell receptor beta chains originate from one sample sequenced in a study of spatial heterogeneity in lung cancer. MiXCR, run by TCRdb on the 5' RACE reads, gives a single entry per CDR3 protein. The sample holds 30,000 to 45,000 distinct CDR3 sequences, roughly 8% seen once. The time point is: sample taken at primary tumor resection. The sequencing used PBMCs, collected at surgery. These receptors were obtained from a male donor with early-stage non-small cell lung cancer.

In this sample, this clonotype turned up many times. The chain links TRBV5-5 to TRBJ1-1; perhaps TRBD1 as D (6 bases). With 5 bases removed from V and 1 base from J, the gap between germline ends came to 18 bases. CDR3 length: 16 residues. Germline lookup yields CDR1 SGHKS and CDR2 YYEKEE (reference sequence). The CDR3 DNA reads TGTGCCAGCAGACGATGGGGGGCCACGAAGAACACTGAAGCTTTCTTT. Residues: CASRRWGATKNTEAFF.

This clonotype was counted between two and nine times. The V gene is TRBV19, the J gene TRBJ2-2, with 9 bases aligning to TRBD2. This CDR3 spans 14 amino acids. CDR1 and CDR2 from the germline V gene are LNHDA and SQIVND (reference sequence). V was clipped by 5 bases and J by 9 bases; unmatched bases: 7. CDR3 region: CASSQSSGIRELFF. The CDR3, as DNA: TGTGCCAGTAGTCAATCTAGCGGGATAAGGGAGCTGTTTTTT.

This chain links TRBV6-2 or TRBV6-3 with TRBJ1-6, with 10 bases lining up with TRBD1. Germline loops: CDR1 MNHEY, CDR2 SVGEGT. The CDR3 is 15 amino acids. J was trimmed by 7 bases and V by 6 bases; bases with no gene match: 6. The CDR3 region has the DNA TGTGCCAGCAGAGAGGACAGGGGGTGGAATTCACCCCTCCACTTT. Translation: CASREDRGWNSPLHF.

This clonotype was counted ten times or more. V and J are TRBV7-2 and TRBJ2-3; TRBD2 aligns across 10 bases. Germline V CDR1 and CDR2: SGHTA, FQGNSA. CDR3 size: 16 residues. The trim removed 2 bases at V and 3 bases at J, leaving 5 bases unmatched. The CDR3 DNA sequence: TGTGCCAGCAGCTTATCTAGCGGGAGTGAGACAGATACGCAGTATTTT. It translates to CASSLSSGSETDTQYF.

This clonotype was counted at least ten times. The CDR3 DNA reads as TGCGCCGTCGAGGGTTACAATGAGCAGTTCTTC. This gives the protein CAVEGYNEQFF. The V call is TRBV4-1, the J call TRBJ2-1, with D maybe TRBD2 (5 bases). V was trimmed by 11 bases and J by 4 bases, leaving 9 bases between them. Germline V lookup: CDR1 MGHRA, CDR2 YSYEKL. This CDR3 region has 11 residues.

This clonotype was counted at least ten times. The rearrangement joins TRBV18 to TRBJ1-1, with 9 bases matching TRBD1. This CDR3 is built from 14 residues. In germline, CDR1 is KGHSH, CDR2 LQKENI. Unmatched junction bases numbered 3, after V lost 2 bases and J lost 5 bases. The CDR3 DNA reads TGTGCCAGCTCACCAGGGACAGGGAGGACTGAAGCTTTCTTT. This gives the protein CASSPGTGRTEAFF.

V and J are TRBV7-6 and TRBJ2-3; no firm D call. Germline assignment: CDR1 SGHVS and CDR2 FNYEAQ. The CDR3 runs 13 residues. V was shortened by 5 bases and J by 2 bases, with 8 bases between the two germline ends. CDR3 in DNA: TGTGCCAGCAGCGGAAAATTCACAGATACGCAGTATTTT. Translating it yields CASSGKFTDTQYF.

This clonotype was observed many times. This chain uses TRBV27 with TRBJ1-2; D is perhaps TRBD1 (6 bases). Germline assignment: CDR1 MNHEY and CDR2 SMNVEV (reference sequence). The V gene lost 7 bases and the J gene lost 7 bases, with 13 bases spanning the gap. The CDR3 has 12 residues. DNA of the CDR3: TGTGCCAGCAAGGGGGAGGGAAGTGGCTACACCTTC. Translating it yields CASKGEGSGYTF.

This clonotype turned up a few times. The V call is TRBV5-6, the J call TRBJ1-2, with 9 bases lining up with TRBD1. This CDR3 region has 14 residues. Germline CDR1 is SGHDT and CDR2 is YYEEEE. V was pared by 5 bases and J by 7 bases, with 9 bases of the junction left unmatched. Written as DNA, the CDR3 is TGTGCCAGCAGTTTAACAGGGGGCGCCAGTGGCTACACCTTC. Translated, it gives CASSLTGGASGYTF.

The table lists this clonotype with many counts. The V call is TRBV12-3 or TRBV12-4, the J call TRBJ1-4; D gene ambiguous. The CDR3 covers 11 residues. Trimming removed 2 bases at V and 5 bases at J, with 0 bases between. CDR3: CASSLNEKLFF. The CDR3 DNA reads TGTGCCAGCAGTTTAAATGAAAAACTGTTTTTT.

Only a few counts were recorded for this clonotype. The chain uses TRBV21-1 and TRBJ1-1; no DNA check was done on the table's D call, TRBD1. TRBV21-1 is a pseudogene segment. The CDR3 contains 16 residues. The CDR3 region has the DNA TGTGCCAGCAAACTCCCTAAGGGGTCGGTGGACACTGAAGCTTTCTTT. This encodes CASKLPKGSVDTEAFF.

This clonotype was counted a few times. This chain uses TRBV5-6 with TRBJ1-4; D is unclear. V was pared by 4 bases and J by 4 bases, with 11 bases between. Germline V gives CDR1 SGHDT, CDR2 YYEEEE. The CDR3 totals 14 residues. The CDR3 here is CASSLNPGNEKLFF. CDR3 DNA: TGTGCCAGCAGCCTAAACCCGGGTAATGAAAAACTGTTTTTT.

This clonotype appeared many times. V is TRBV7-2 and J is TRBJ2-1, with TRBD2 matching over 7 bases. CDR1 is SGHTA, CDR2 FQGNSA, per germline. Unmatched junction bases numbered 6, after V lost 5 bases and J lost 2 bases. This CDR3 region has 15 residues. This CDR3 is CASSPTAGAYNEQFF. CDR3 DNA: TGTGCCAGCAGCCCAACGGCGGGGGCCTACAATGAGCAGTTCTTC.

CDR3 loop: CSTYNPGANEKLFF. The CDR3 DNA reads TGCAGTACTTACAACCCAGGGGCTAATGAAAAACTGTTTTTT. J is TRBJ1-4 and V is TRBV20-1, with D possibly TRBD1 on 6 matching bases. Per germline, CDR1 DFQATT and CDR2 SNEGSKA (reference sequence). V was pared by 8 bases and J by 3 bases, with 16 bases between. The CDR3 runs to 14 residues.

This clonotype came up many times. CDR3 amino acids: CSVDGTSGGAYEQYF. The CDR3 coding sequence is TGCAGCGTTGATGGGACTAGCGGGGGGGCCTACGAGCAGTACTTC. The chain carries TRBV29-1 and TRBJ2-7; 16 bases are a match to TRBD2. From germline, CDR1 is SQVTM and CDR2 ANQGSEA. CDR3 length: 15 residues. With V trimmed by 3 bases and J by 2 bases, 1 base remained unmatched.

Ten or more counts support this clonotype. The chain links TRBV10-3 to TRBJ2-3, with D perhaps matching TRBD1 (5 bases). Trimming stripped 3 bases from V and 0 bases from J, with 13 bases between. Germline V gives CDR1 ENHRY, CDR2 SYGVKD. The CDR3 length is 16 residues. The CDR3 sequence: CAISDLGQRSTDTQYF. Written as DNA, the CDR3 is TGTGCCATCAGTGACTTAGGACAAAGAAGCACAGATACGCAGTATTTT.

This clonotype was detected only a few times. The J gene is TRBJ1-1, the V gene TRBV7-9; 7 bases are shared with TRBD1. Germline V gene data show CDR1 as SEHNR and CDR2 as FQNEAQ (reference sequence). Trimming removed 5 bases from V and 7 bases from J; junction bases left unmatched: 7. This CDR3 region has 13 residues. The CDR3 spells CASSPRGRSEAFF. Written as DNA, the CDR3 is TGTGCCAGCAGCCCTAGGGGGCGCAGTGAAGCTTTCTTT. Variable domain in full (rest from reference TRBV7-9 and TRBJ1-1): DTGVSQNPRHKITKRGQNVTFRCDPISEHNRLYWYRQTLGQGPEFLTYFQNEAQLEKSRLLSDRFSAERPKGSFSTLEIQRTEQGDSAMYLCASSPRGRSEAFFGQGTRLTVV.

The rearrangement joins TRBV20-1 to TRBJ1-4; 7 positions match TRBD1. J was trimmed by 7 bases and V by 5 bases; bases with no gene match: 16. CDR1 and CDR2 from the germline V gene are DFQATT and SNEGSKA (reference sequence). CDR3 size: 16 residues. The CDR3 here is CSARDTHGTASEKLFF. The CDR3 DNA sequence: TGCAGTGCTCGCGACACACACGGGACAGCGAGTGAAAAACTGTTTTTT.

This clonotype was counted at least ten times. The V gene is TRBV21-1, the J gene TRBJ2-2. TRBV21-1 is a known pseudogene. The CDR3 totals 14 residues. The CDR3 DNA reads as TGTGCCAGCAGCAAGGGGGCTAACACCGGGGAGCTGTTTTTT. It yields the protein CASSKGANTGELFF.

This clonotype was seen ten or more times. This chain joins TRBV28 and TRBJ1-1; no reliable D call. CDR1 and CDR2 (germline): MDHEN, SYDVKM. Trimming took 3 bases from V and 0 from J, leaving 2 bases between them. The CDR3 contains 12 residues. CDR3 region: CASSLMNTEAFF. The CDR3 DNA sequence: TGTGCCAGCAGTTTGATGAACACTGAAGCTTTCTTT.

This clonotype came up a few times. The junction does not match germline at one end; this may be a read error. This sequence joins TRBV2 and TRBJ2-2, with 7 bases lining up with TRBD2. Germline CDR1 reads SNHLY; CDR2 reads FYNNEI. The CDR3 loop spans 15 amino acids. Here the CDR3 reads CVSSDGLGRTGELFF. In DNA form, the CDR3 reads TGTGTCAGCAGTGACGGCCTCGGGAGGACCGGGGAGCTGTTTTTT.

This clonotype was counted at least ten times. The chain uses TRBV3-1 and TRBJ2-1; TRBD1 aligns across 12 bases. The length of the CDR3 is 15 residues. Trimming cost V 3 bases and J 6 bases; bases outside gene matches: 3. The germline V gene encodes CDR1 LGHDT and CDR2 YNNKEL (reference sequence). CDR3 coding DNA: TGTGCCAGCAGCCACCGGGACAGGGGGCGCAATGAGCAGTTCTTC. Its translation: CASSHRDRGRNEQFF.